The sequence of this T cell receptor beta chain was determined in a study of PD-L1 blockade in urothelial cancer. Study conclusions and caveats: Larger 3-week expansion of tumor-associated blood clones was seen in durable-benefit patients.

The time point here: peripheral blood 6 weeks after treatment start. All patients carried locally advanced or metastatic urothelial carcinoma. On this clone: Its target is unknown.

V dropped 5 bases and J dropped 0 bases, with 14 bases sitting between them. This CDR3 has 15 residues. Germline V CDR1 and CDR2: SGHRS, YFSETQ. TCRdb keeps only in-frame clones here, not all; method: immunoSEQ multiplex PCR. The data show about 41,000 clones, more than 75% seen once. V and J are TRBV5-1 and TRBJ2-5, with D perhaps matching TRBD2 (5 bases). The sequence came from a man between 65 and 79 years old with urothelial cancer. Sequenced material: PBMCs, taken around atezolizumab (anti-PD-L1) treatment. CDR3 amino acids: CASSTDWSNQETQYF. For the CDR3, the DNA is TGCGCCAGCAGTACGGACTGGTCCAACCAAGAGACCCAGTACTTC.